Listed here are 18 T cell receptor beta chains from one sample, sequenced in a study of immune heterogeneity within non-small cell lung tumors. Multiplex PCR amplified TCR beta CDR3 with 32 V and 13 J primers. TCRdb fed the multiplex PCR reads into MiXCR, producing one record per CDR3 protein. The sample lists 10,000 to 15,000 distinct CDR3 sequences, 23% occurring once. Bulk tumor gDNA, 450 to 650 ng per sample, served as the TCR template. Several far-apart biopsies were taken per primary tumor during surgery. Curative surgical treatment was performed in patients who had newly diagnosed, untreated non-small cell lung cancer. Sequenced input: lung tumor tissue. These receptors all come from a man aged 45 to 65 with non-small cell lung cancer.

This clonotype has only one observation. No conserved phenylalanine or tryptophan is present at the end of the CDR3, so a read error is the likely explanation. The chain is built from TRBV28 and TRBJ2-5; D possibly matches TRBD1 or TRBD2 (6 bases each). CDR3 length: 14 residues. The V gene lost 8 bases and the J gene lost 5 bases, with 18 bases spanning the gap. CDR1 is MDHEN and CDR2 is SYDVKM in the germline V gene. The CDR3 reads CASQFLGGRETQYL. CDR3 nucleotide sequence: TGTGCCAGCCAGTTTTTGGGGGGCAGGGAGACCCAGTACCTC.

This clonotype has just a few counts. The V call is TRBV5-1, the J call TRBJ2-3, with D possibly matching TRBD2 (6 bases). V was cut by 0 bases and J by 2 bases, with 7 bases left in between. Germline V lookup: CDR1 SGHRS, CDR2 YFSETQ. The CDR3 runs 14 residues. The CDR3 here is CASSLGGVTDTQYF. The CDR3 nucleotides are TGCGCCAGCAGCTTGGGCGGGGTCACAGATACGCAGTATTTT.

The table lists this clonotype with a count of one. The chain links TRBV5-6 to TRBJ1-6; TRBD1 matches 7 bases. The CDR3 has 15 amino acids. V lost 3 bases, J lost 10 bases, and 10 bases stayed unmatched. CDR1 is SGHDT, CDR2 YYEEEE, per germline. This CDR3 is CASSSYRGRISPLHF. The DNA for the CDR3 is TGTGCCAGCAGCTCCTACAGGGGAAGAATCTCACCCCTCCACTTT.

This clonotype was recorded a few times. A much more abundant neighbour one base away suggests this may be a read error. The rearrangement uses TRBV12-3 or TRBV12-4 and TRBJ1-1; D gene uncertain. The CDR3 spans 13 residues. As DNA, the CDR3 is TGTACCAGCAGTTCTTCACCGAACACTGAAGCTTTCTTT. Translated: CTSSSSPNTEAFF.

This clonotype was seen many times. J is TRBJ2-7 and V is TRBV7-2; no clear D gene. CDR3 length: 14 residues. Trimming pared 6 bases from V and 0 bases from J, leaving 12 bases between. CDR1 SGHTA and CDR2 FQGNSA come from the germline V gene. CDR3 nucleotide sequence: TGTGCCAGCAGGACTGGTGGTAGCTCCTACGAGCAGTACTTC. The encoded protein is CASRTGGSSYEQYF.

This clonotype has a count of ten or more. This chain connects TRBV6-1 to TRBJ2-5; no clear D. The CDR3 is made up of 12 amino acids. In germline, CDR1 is MNHNS, CDR2 SASEGT. Trimming took off 2 bases at V and 5 bases at J, with 6 bases between the two ends. DNA for the CDR3: TGTGCCAGCAGTGAAAATCGGGAGACCCAGTACTTC. Encoded protein: CASSENRETQYF.

Many counts were recorded for this clonotype. In DNA, the CDR3 is TGTGCCAGCAGTTTATGGGGACATAACACCGGGGAGCTGTTTTTT. It yields the protein CASSLWGHNTGELFF. This chain uses TRBV28 with TRBJ2-2; maybe TRBD1 (6 bases). Trimming stripped 0 bases from V and 2 bases from J, with 7 bases between. This CDR3 is 15 amino acids long. Germline CDR1 MDHEN, CDR2 SYDVKM. Full variable domain (missing parts from reference TRBV28 and TRBJ2-2): DVKVTQSSRYLVKRTGEKVFLECVQDMDHENMFWYRQDPGLGLRLIYFSYDVKMKEKGDIPEGYSVSREKKERFSLILESASTNQTSMYLCASSLWGHNTGELFFGEGSRLTVL.

This clonotype was seen just once. The chain uses TRBV29-1 and TRBJ2-5, with D unresolved. This CDR3 comprises 9 residues. V gave up 4 bases and J gave up 4 bases, with 1 base separating them. Germline CDR1 is SQVTM and CDR2 is ANQGSEA. CDR3 protein: CSVGETQYF. CDR3 in DNA: TGCAGCGTTGGAGAGACCCAGTACTTC.

There are a few counts of this clonotype. A much more abundant neighbour one base away suggests this may be a read error. V is TRBV5-1 and J is TRBJ1-6, with D possibly being TRBD1 (6 bases). The ends were cut back, 9 bases at V and 12 bases at J, with 22 bases in the middle. This CDR3 has 14 residues. From germline, CDR1 is SGHRS and CDR2 YFSETQ. CDR3 loop: CATGGAPERGPLHF. CDR3 nucleotides: TGCGCCACCGGGGGGGCGCCCGAGCGGGGACCCCTCCACTTT.

A remark on this clonotype: An end of the junction does not agree with germline; a read error may underlie this. The CDR3 loop reads CASSLGVRFYQPEHF. CDR3 nucleotides: TGTGCCAGCAGTTTAGGCGTCAGGTTCTATCAGCCCGAGCATTTT. The chain uses TRBV28 and TRBJ1-5; D is unresolved. Germline-derived CDR1 and CDR2 are MDHEN and SYDVKM. The CDR3 extends over 15 amino acids. Full variable domain (outside the CDR3, taken from reference TRBV28 and TRBJ1-5): DVKVTQSSRYLVKRTGEKVFLECVQDMDHENMFWYRQDPGLGLRLIYFSYDVKMKEKGDIPEGYSVSREKKERFSLILESASTNQTSMYLCASSLGVRFYQPEHFGDGTRLSIL.

By sample fraction, this clonotype is medium-sized. V gene TRBV29-1 combines with J gene TRBJ1-1, with unresolved D. V lost 3 bases to trimming and J lost 2 bases, with 10 bases between them. The CDR3 runs 13 residues. The V gene's germline CDR1 is SQVTM and CDR2 ANQGSEA. DNA of the CDR3: TGCAGCGTTGAGCGGCAGGCTAACACTGAAGCTTTCTTT. Translating it yields CSVERQANTEAFF.

For this clonotype: Since a much larger clone is just one base distant, this may be a read error. This chain joins TRBV20-1 and TRBJ1-6, with D unresolved. The V end was cut by 3 bases, the J end by 3 bases, with 12 bases between. CDR1 is DFQATT and CDR2 is SNEGSKA in the germline V gene (reference sequence). The CDR3 consists of 15 residues. The CDR3 reads CSASDPNIYNSPLHF. The CDR3 nucleotides read TGCAGTGCTAGTGATCCGAACATCTATAATTCACCCCTCCACTTT.

Of note for this clonotype: An end of the junction does not agree with germline; a read error may underlie this. The V and J genes are TRBV5-6 and TRBJ2-1; 9 nucleotides line up with TRBD1. Germline V CDR1 and CDR2: SGHDT, YYEEEE. The CDR3 covers 12 residues. CDR3 amino acids: CASSWAGTGQIF. Here the CDR3 DNA reads TGTGCCAGCAGCTGGGCGGGGACAGGGCAGATCTTC.

This clonotype was counted at least ten times. CDR3 in DNA: TGTGCCAGCAGCTTAGTTTGGGACAACTACACCTTC. It codes for CASSLVWDNYTF. This sequence joins TRBV11-2 and TRBJ1-2, with D perhaps TRBD1 (6 bases). V was cut by 1 base and J by 10 bases, with 10 bases left in between. CDR3 size: 12 residues. Germline CDR1 is SGHAT and CDR2 is FQNNGV.

This clonotype is categorized as medium-sized. The chain links TRBV27 to TRBJ1-5, with D unclear. The CDR3 loop spans 12 amino acids. Germline lookup yields CDR1 MNHEY and CDR2 SMNVEV (reference sequence). V lost 5 bases and J 5 bases, leaving 7 bases between the germline ends. The DNA of the CDR3 is TGTGCCAGCAGTCAAGGGTATCAGCCCCAGCATTTT. Translating gives CASSQGYQPQHF.

This clonotype was detected once. One junction end does not reproduce the germline sequence, and a read error may be involved. The rearrangement joins TRBV5-6 to TRBJ2-7; D may be TRBD2 (5 bases). Germline CDR1 SGHDT, CDR2 YYEEEE. The CDR3 consists of 14 residues. CDR3 sequence reads: CARSLAEAEYEQYF. CDR3 bases: TGTGCCAGGAGCTTGGCTGAAGCGGAGTACGAACAGTACTTC. The whole variable domain, filled in from reference TRBV5-6 and TRBJ2-7, reads DAGVTQSPTHLIKTRGQQVTLRCSPKSGHDTVSWYQQALGQGPQFIFQYYEEEERQRGNFPDRFSGHQFPNYSSELNVNALLLGDSALYLCARSLAEAEYEQYFGPGTRLTVT.

This clonotype was counted ten times or more. The chain combines TRBV5-1 with TRBJ2-1; 11 bases agree with TRBD2. V lost 4 bases, J lost 6 bases, and 6 bases stayed unmatched. The CDR3 runs to 15 residues. Looked up from germline, CDR1 is SGHRS and CDR2 is YFSETQ. The CDR3, as DNA: TGCGCCAGCAGCCCAACTAGCGGGAGTTTCAATGAGCAGTTCTTC. It specifies CASSPTSGSFNEQFF.

The sample holds many counts of this clonotype. The chain employs TRBV9 and TRBJ2-3, with D perhaps TRBD2 (6 bases). Germline V CDR1 and CDR2: SGDLS, YYNGEE. V lost 3 bases to trimming and J lost 6 bases, with 14 bases between them. This CDR3 has 14 residues. The CDR3 is CASSAGGGPDTQYF. The CDR3, as DNA: TGTGCCAGCAGCGCCGGAGGAGGGCCCGATACGCAGTATTTT. Using reference TRBV9 and TRBJ2-3 for the parts outside the CDR3, the full variable domain is DSGVTQTPKHLITATGQRVTLRCSPRSGDLSVYWYQQSLDQGLQFLIQYYNGEERAKGNILERFSAQQFPDLHSELNLSSLELGDSALYFCASSAGGGPDTQYFGPGTRLTVL.